This T cell receptor beta chain was documented in a study of CD8 T cells in Susac syndrome. At the level of the study: When their blood was taken, patients with Susac syndrome were therapy-naive, taking corticosteroids, or taking intravenous immunoglobulin alone. Notes on the study in general: In its TCR sequencing and HLA analysis, the study acknowledged that the number of individuals was relatively small.

Of note for this clonotype: Its specificity is unknown.

Germline CDR1 is MDHEN and CDR2 is SYDVKM. V gave up 5 bases and J gave up 6 bases; unmatched junction bases: 12. The CDR3 covers 16 residues. Random hexamers were used to reverse transcribe an amount of about 0.5 to 1 ug RNA. In TCRdb, the immunoSEQ multiplex PCR reads were re-called with MiXCR into one record per CDR3 protein. The repertoire holds about 200,000 distinct CDR3 sequences, with roughly 90% as singletons. The genes are TRBV28 and TRBJ2-7, with TRBD2 matching 11 bases. The receptor's source is a human donor with Susac syndrome. The specimen sequenced was CD4+ T cells from PBMCs. CDR3 loop: CASSTAPLAGESEQYF. The CDR3 region has the DNA TGTGCCAGCAGTACCGCCCCACTAGCGGGAGAATCCGAGCAGTACTTC. Based on the CDR3 plus reference TRBV28 and TRBJ2-7, the full variable domain is DVKVTQSSRYLVKRTGEKVFLECVQDMDHENMFWYRQDPGLGLRLIYFSYDVKMKEKGDIPEGYSVSREKKERFSLILESASTNQTSMYLCASSTAPLAGESEQYFGPGTRLTVT.